This TCR beta chain derives from a study of blood T cells in healthy people across ages. The authors ran a second PCR of about 6 to 11 cycles using a sample-barcoded 5' primer and a J-beta primer mix. MiXCR, run by TCRdb on the 5' RACE reads, gives a single entry per CDR3 protein. This table has around 1,900,000 distinct CDR3 sequences, about 39% appearing once. Findings and caveats of the study: CMV status of donors was unknown, possibly confounding expanded clonotype changes.

As regards this clonotype: Its specificity is unknown.

The sample, roughly 9.1 milliliters of peripheral blood, was drawn from each donor. The receptor's source is a human donor in good health. The source material was blood.

The chain's CDR3 is CASSFLAGASNEQFF. CDR3 bases: TGTGCCAGCAGCTTCCTAGCGGGGGCTAGCAATGAGCAGTTCTTC. The chain is built from TRBV5-4 and TRBJ2-1; 10 bases line up with TRBD2. This CDR3 is built from 15 residues. Trimming took 2 bases from V and 6 from J; bases not matched to a gene: 5. Germline CDR1 reads SGHNT; CDR2 reads YYREEE (reference sequence).